These 22 T cell receptor beta chains were all obtained from the same sample, sequenced in a study of synovial regulatory T cells in juvenile arthritis. This table comes from immunoSEQ multiplex PCR, and its TCRdb copy is limited to in-frame clones, with some not included. Its table lists 9,000 to 10,000 clones. Sequencing was performed on Treg cells from blood. Regarding subset: remaining (HLA-DR-negative) circulating blood Treg cells. The receptor set was obtained from a donor younger than 35 with juvenile idiopathic arthritis.

According to its frequency, this clone is medium-sized (0.01 to 0.1%). The chain recombines TRBV5-1 with TRBJ2-2; the D call of TRBD2 rests on TCRdb alone, since no DNA is present to check it. Germline V gene lookup returns CDR1 SGHRS and CDR2 YFSETQ. The CDR3 is 15 amino acids. No DNA was logged. The CDR3 here is CASSPSTSEPGELFF.

V is TRBV5-5 and J is TRBJ2-7; TCRdb names TRBD1, which stays unverified in the absence of DNA. Germline values: CDR1 SGHKS, CDR2 YYEKEE (reference sequence). CDR3 length: 15 amino acids. No nucleotide data were recorded. The CDR3: CASSLATGDPYEQYF.

The gene calls are TRBV6-1 and TRBJ1-1. This CDR3 contains 14 residues. DNA was not recorded. Germline assignment: CDR1 MNHNS and CDR2 SASEGT. CDR3 region: CASGGGGDWTEAFF.

The chain uses TRBV28 and TRBJ2-3; TCRdb's D gene call, TRBD2, goes unchecked for lack of DNA. Germline V gene lookup returns CDR1 MDHEN and CDR2 SYDVKM. The CDR3 covers 18 residues. No DNA sequence is on record. CDR3 in amino acids: CASSSRDKMAGPRDTQYF.

This sequence joins TRBV19 and TRBJ2-2; the TRBD1 assignment by TCRdb is unverifiable without DNA. Germline CDR1 is LNHDA and CDR2 is SQIVND (reference sequence). The CDR3 consists of 17 residues. No nucleotide data were recorded. This chain's CDR3 is CASSIDRDRVGTGELFF.

The V call is TRBV16, the J call TRBJ2-1; with no DNA, the TCRdb D assignment of TRBD1 cannot be verified. CDR3 length: 13 residues. The DNA sequence is not available. Germline assignment: CDR1 KGHSY and CDR2 FQNENV. The CDR3 loop is CASSPGQYNEQFF.

This clone is medium-sized (0.01 to 0.1%) by frequency. The rearrangement links TRBV18 to TRBJ2-6. The CDR3 extends over 16 amino acids. This entry has no DNA. Germline V gene data show CDR1 as KGHSH and CDR2 as LQKENI. The CDR3 reads CASSPQGPSGANVLTF. The complete variable domain, with remaining parts taken from reference TRBV18 and TRBJ2-6, reads NAGVMQNPRHLVRRRGQEARLRCSPMKGHSHVYWYRQLPEEGLKFMVYLQKENIIDESGMPKERFSAEFPKEGPSILRIQQVVRGDSAAYFCASSPQGPSGANVLTFGAGSRLTVL.

V and J are TRBV28 and TRBJ2-1; TCRdb designates TRBD2, a call that cannot be tested without DNA. Germline CDR1 reads MDHEN; CDR2 reads SYDVKM. This CDR3 has 15 residues. Only the protein is on record. The CDR3: CASKIAGPSYNEQFF.

This chain's CDR3 is CASSLRTLRADTQYF. The J gene is TRBJ2-3, the V gene TRBV5-1. CDR1 is SGHRS, CDR2 YFSETQ, per germline. The CDR3 spans 15 residues. No DNA sequence was recorded.

The rearrangement joins TRBV5-1 to TRBJ2-7. The CDR3 has 14 amino acids. No DNA is listed. The germline gives CDR1 SGHRS, CDR2 YFSETQ. The CDR3 here is CASSLEALNYEQYF.

J is TRBJ2-1 and V is TRBV5-4; TCRdb proposes TRBD2, but this gene call is untestable without DNA. Germline-derived CDR1 and CDR2 are SGHNT and YYREEE (reference sequence). The CDR3 is 18 amino acids. DNA for this receptor is not on file. This CDR3 reads CASSLVRASGRQYNEQFF.

The CDR3 here is CASKAGASGANVLTF. The V call is TRBV2, the J call TRBJ2-6; with no DNA, the TCRdb D assignment of TRBD2 cannot be verified. The CDR3 covers 15 residues. The DNA is unrecorded. The germline CDR1 and CDR2 sequences are SNHLY and FYNNEI.

CDR3 in amino acids: CASERIAFF. The J gene is TRBJ1-1, the V gene TRBV21-1. TRBV21-1 constitutes a pseudogene. This CDR3 contains 9 residues. No DNA sequence is on record.

This chain uses TRBV2 with TRBJ2-7; TCRdb selects TRBD1, and the lack of DNA leaves this call unchecked. From germline, CDR1 is SNHLY and CDR2 FYNNEI. This CDR3 comprises 15 residues. The DNA sequence is not available. CDR3 protein: CASSEQRDSFEEQYF.

CDR3 region: CASSFAAGGPREQFF. The chain has TRBV19 and TRBJ2-1; checking the TCRdb D call of TRBD2 is not possible without DNA. CDR1 is LNHDA, CDR2 SQIVND, per germline (reference sequence). The CDR3 is made up of 15 amino acids. No DNA appears here. Together with reference TRBV19 and TRBJ2-1, the CDR3 gives the full variable domain: DGGITQSPKYLFRKEGQNVTLSCEQNLNHDAMYWYRQDPGQGLRLIYYSQIVNDFQKGDIAEGYSVSREKKESFPLTVTSAQKNPTAFYLCASSFAAGGPREQFFGPGTRLTVL.

V usage is TRBV13 and J usage is TRBJ1-2; as DNA is missing, the TRBD1 call by TCRdb cannot be tested. Germline V lookup: CDR1 PRHDT, CDR2 FYEKMQ (reference sequence). The CDR3 runs to 17 residues. No DNA appears here. CDR3: CASSSGQRSLVNYGYTF.

The chain links TRBV19 to TRBJ2-3; TCRdb lists TRBD1, though no DNA is available to test this call. Per germline, CDR1 LNHDA and CDR2 SQIVND (reference sequence). This CDR3 contains 15 residues. No DNA has been recorded. CDR3 amino acids: CASTPGQGSTDTQYF.

The chain joins TRBV2 to TRBJ2-7; TCRdb's D call of TRBD2 is untestable without DNA. The germline V gene encodes CDR1 SNHLY and CDR2 FYNNEI. There are 14 residues in the CDR3. Only the protein is on record. The CDR3 sequence is CASSGLAGGDLEYF.

This rearrangement joins TRBV11-2 to TRBJ1-5. CDR3 length equals 14 residues. The nucleotide record is missing. Looked up from germline, CDR1 is SGHAT and CDR2 is FQNNGV. This CDR3 is CASSLEAGGQPQHF.

The rearrangement joins TRBV19 to TRBJ2-2; TCRdb gives TRBD2 as the D gene, but with no DNA this cannot be confirmed. CDR3 length equals 17 residues. DNA was not recorded. The V gene's germline CDR1 is LNHDA and CDR2 SQIVND (reference sequence). CDR3 sequence: CASKKSSGRGSTGELFF.

The chain joins TRBV10-1 to TRBJ2-7; TCRdb's D call of TRBD1 is untestable without DNA. Germline loops: CDR1 WNHNN, CDR2 SYGVQD (reference sequence). This CDR3 is 14 amino acids long. The DNA sequence is not available. The CDR3 spells CASSESHRVNEQYF.

The chain combines TRBV27 with TRBJ1-5; no DNA is available, so the TRBD1 call from TCRdb remains unchecked. This CDR3 spans 12 amino acids. No nucleotide data were recorded. CDR1 and CDR2 from the germline V gene are MNHEY and SMNVEV (reference sequence). CDR3 loop: CASSSQGQPQHF.